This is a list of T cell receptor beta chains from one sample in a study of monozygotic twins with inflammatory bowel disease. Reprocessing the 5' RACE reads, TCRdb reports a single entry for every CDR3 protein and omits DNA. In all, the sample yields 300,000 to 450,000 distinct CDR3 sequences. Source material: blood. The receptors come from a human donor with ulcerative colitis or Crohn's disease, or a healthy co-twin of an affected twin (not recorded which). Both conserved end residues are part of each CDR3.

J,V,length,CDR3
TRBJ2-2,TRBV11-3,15,CASRGQGDDTGELFF
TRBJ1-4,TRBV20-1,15,CSARGEGGSYEKLFF
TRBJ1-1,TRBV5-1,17,CASSWGDRGHMNTEAFF
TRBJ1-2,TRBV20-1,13,CSARETENYGYTF
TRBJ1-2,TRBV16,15,CASSQTGTEEGGYTF
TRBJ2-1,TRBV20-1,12,CSAIGGTGVQFF
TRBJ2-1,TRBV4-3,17,CASSQDPRRYSYNEQFF
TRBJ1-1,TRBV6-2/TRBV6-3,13,CASSYPGAGEAFF
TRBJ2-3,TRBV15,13,CATRLAGGHTQYF
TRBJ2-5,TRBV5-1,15,CASSTWDSLQGTQYF
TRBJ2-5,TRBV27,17,CASSLSVRGGIQETQYF
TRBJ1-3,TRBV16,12,CASSRLGNTIYF
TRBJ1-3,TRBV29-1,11,CSFRRGNTIYF
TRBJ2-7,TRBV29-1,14,CSVEGSGTGLEQYF